This paragraph reports one T cell receptor (beta chain). Its antigen is not known. Researchers made TCR beta libraries by using iRepertoire HTBI primers and running Arm-PCR on CDR3 regions. Via MiXCR, TCRdb re-called the multiplex PCR reads, giving one row per CDR3 protein. Among some 370,000 distinct CDR3 sequences listed, 20% to 25% were seen once. Time point in this sample: persistent/refractory GD, antithyroid drugs over 5 years with positive TRAb. PBMC RNA was the source of the TCR library. Germline V lookup: CDR1 MGHRA, CDR2 YSYEKL. V lost 1 base to trimming and J lost 2 bases; unmatched junction nucleotides: 4. This CDR3 region has 15 residues. The source of the sample is a study of regulatory T cells in long-lasting Graves disease. Study-level points and caveats: TRBV28 was favored in persistent disease, as were TRBJ1-2 and TRBJ2-5.

This TCR came from a woman between 35 and 50 years old with Graves disease. The sample was peripheral blood mononuclear cells (PBMCs), taken when the disease was refractory, from a patient treated with antithyroid drugs. The chain has TRBV4-1 and TRBJ2-7; 8 bases agree with TRBD1. CDR3 DNA sequence: TGCGCCAGCAGCCAAGCCGGGACAGGCGCCTACGAGCAGTACTTC. This codes for CASSQAGTGAYEQYF.